A selection of T cell receptor beta chains follows, all from one sample in a study of T cells after yellow fever vaccination. TCRdb re-analysed the 5' RACE reads in MiXCR, keeping a single row per CDR3 protein. Of 350,000 to 450,000 distinct CDR3 sequences listed, approximately 19% are singletons. This specimen was PBMCs, taken before the yellow fever booster vaccination. The receptors shown here come from a man between 18 and 29 years old who received the YFV17D yellow fever vaccine. CDR3s include the opening cysteine and the closing phenylalanine or tryptophan. D genes are given only for firm matches. Some rows have no size entry. The others give once, few or many, or a class for an expanded clone.

>NA|TRBJ2-5|TRBV4-2|NA
TGTGCCAGCAGCCAAAAGGGGGGGGAGACCCAGTACTTC
CASSQKGGETQYF
>few|TRBJ2-2|TRBV9|TRBD2
TGTGCCAGCAGCGTAGAACCTTGGCTAGCGGGGGGCCGAGGGACCGGGGAGCTGTTTTTT
CASSVEPWLAGGRGTGELFF
>NA|TRBJ2-5|TRBV20-1|NA
TGCAGTGCTAGGCCTGAGCTAGGAATACGAGAGACCCAGTACTTC
CSARPELGIRETQYF
>few|TRBJ1-2|TRBV11-1|NA
TGTGCCAGCAGCAGGGAGGAGTATGGCTACACCTTC
CASSREEYGYTF
>few|TRBJ1-3|TRBV4-1|NA
TGCGCCAGCAGCCACCTGGGGGGTCTTGCTGGAAACACCATATATTTT
CASSHLGGLAGNTIYF
>few|TRBJ1-1|TRBV12-3/TRBV12-4|NA
TGTGCCAGCAGTTCCATGCGGAACACTGAAGCTTTCTTT
CASSSMRNTEAFF
>NA|TRBJ2-5|TRBV5-1|TRBD2
TGCGCCAGCACCCCGGGGGGGTACCAAGAGACCCAGTACTTC
CASTPGGYQETQYF
>NA|TRBJ1-1|TRBV4-1|TRBD1
TGCGCCAGCAGCCAAGAACCCCCACAGGGGTTGGTCCCCTTGAACACTGAAGCTTTCTTT
CASSQEPPQGLVPLNTEAFF
>few|TRBJ2-3|TRBV7-3|NA
TGTGCCAGCAGCCCCAGTTTGACTTCCACAGATACGCAGTATTTT
CASSPSLTSTDTQYF
>few|TRBJ2-7|TRBV12-3/TRBV12-4|TRBD1
TGTGCCAGCAGTTACAGGGGCCACGAGCAGTACTTC
CASSYRGHEQYF
>NA|TRBJ1-6|TRBV20-1|NA
TGCAGTGCTAGAGTTCGGGAGGGGGGGGAGTCACCCCTCCACTTT
CSARVREGGESPLHF
>NA|TRBJ1-2|TRBV6-6|NA
TGTGCCAGCAGTACAGGGTTAGAGGGCTACACCTTC
CASSTGLEGYTF
>few|TRBJ2-7|TRBV6-5|NA
TGTGCCAGCAGTTACGGGGCTCAGTACGAGCAGTACTTC
CASSYGAQYEQYF
>NA|TRBJ1-2|TRBV20-1|NA
TGCAGTGCTAGAGAGGGCAGGGAAAAATATGGCTACACCTTC
CSAREGREKYGYTF
>NA|TRBJ2-7|TRBV7-2|NA
TGTGCCAGCAGCTTAGCAGGGGCGGACGAGCAGTACTTC
CASSLAGADEQYF
>few|TRBJ2-5|TRBV4-1|NA
TGCGCCAGCAGCCAGACAGGGACTCAAGAGACCCAGTACTTC
CASSQTGTQETQYF
>NA|TRBJ2-3|TRBV4-2|NA
TGTGCCAGCAGGGACGGCGGGGGCCTCCTCACAGATACGCAGTATTTT
CASRDGGGLLTDTQYF
>few|TRBJ1-1|TRBV21-1|NA
TGTGCCAGCAGCAGACCGGGACAAGAAGCTTTCTTT
CASSRPGQEAFF
>few|TRBJ2-3|TRBV4-1|TRBD2
TGCGCCAGCAGCCAAGAGCGATTCACGGGGGGGCGTAGGGATACGCAGTATTTT
CASSQERFTGGRRDTQYF
>NA|TRBJ2-5|TRBV5-6|TRBD2
TGTGCCAGCAGCTTGGCCGTGGGACTAGCGGTCCAAGAGACCCAGTACTTC
CASSLAVGLAVQETQYF
>NA|TRBJ1-2|TRBV7-9|NA
TGTGCCAGCAGCCCCACGGGGGGTATGTATGGCTACACCTTC
CASSPTGGMYGYTF
>few|TRBJ2-1|TRBV20-1|TRBD2
TGCAGTGCTGCACCCGGGACTAGCATTAATGAGCAGTTCTTC
CSAAPGTSINEQFF
>NA|TRBJ2-3|TRBV7-2|NA
TGTGCCAGCAGCTTAAATCCAGGCACAGATACGCAGTATTTT
CASSLNPGTDTQYF
>NA|TRBJ2-7|TRBV9|TRBD2
TGTGCCAGCAGCGCCCAGGCTAGCGGTTCCTACGAGCAGTACTTC
CASSAQASGSYEQYF
>NA|TRBJ2-1|TRBV20-1|TRBD2
TGCAGTGCTAGTTCGGTTCTAGCGGGGTACAATGAGCAGTTCTTC
CSASSVLAGYNEQFF
>NA|TRBJ2-1|TRBV19|TRBD2
TGTGCCAGTAAAGGGACTAGCGGCTCCTACAATGAGCAGTTCTTC
CASKGTSGSYNEQFF
>few|TRBJ2-7|TRBV12-3/TRBV12-4|NA
TGTGCCAGCAGTCGACAGGGAGCGGGCGAGCAGTACTTC
CASSRQGAGEQYF
>few|TRBJ1-2|TRBV19|NA
TGTGCCAGTAGTATTGACAGAGACTATGGCTACACCTTC
CASSIDRDYGYTF
>NA|TRBJ2-7|TRBV11-2|TRBD2
TGTGCCAGCAGCTCGACTCTAGCGGGGGGGCTCTACGAGCAGTACTTC
CASSSTLAGGLYEQYF
>NA|TRBJ2-7|TRBV10-1|NA
TGCGCCAGCAGTGCGGGAGCGATCTACGAGCAGTACTTC
CASSAGAIYEQYF
>NA|TRBJ2-2|TRBV14|NA
TGTGCCAGCAGCCAGGGAGCGCCCGGGGAGCTGTTTTTT
CASSQGAPGELFF
>NA|TRBJ2-7|TRBV5-1|TRBD2
TGCGCCAGCAGCTTGTCTAGCGGGGTCTTCGAGCAGTACTTC
CASSLSSGVFEQYF
>few|TRBJ2-3|TRBV18|TRBD1
TGTGCCAGTAAAGACAGGGGTAGGAATTCAGATACGCAGTATTTT
CASKDRGRNSDTQYF
>NA|TRBJ2-6|TRBV4-3|NA
TGCGCCAGCAGCCCGCCTTTTTTTTTGCCTGGGGCCAACGTCCTGACTTTC
CASSPPFFLPGANVLTF
>few|TRBJ1-2|TRBV5-1|TRBD1
TGCGCCAGCAGCTGGGCGACAGGGGGCGATGGCTACACCTTC
CASSWATGGDGYTF
>few|TRBJ2-2|TRBV4-3|TRBD1
TGCGCCAGCAGCCAAACCCCCCAGGGGGCTGCCGGGGAGCTGTTTTTT
CASSQTPQGAAGELFF
>NA|TRBJ2-5|TRBV2|TRBD1
TGTGCCAGCAGTGAAAGCGTGCTGGACAGGGCCCAAGAGACCCAGTACTTC
CASSESVLDRAQETQYF
>few|TRBJ1-6|TRBV6-2/TRBV6-3|NA
TGTGCCAGCAGTGGGTACTTGGGCGTTACCCTCCACTTT
CASSGYLGVTLHF
>NA|TRBJ2-2|TRBV10-3|TRBD1
TGTGCCATCAGGAACCGGACAGGGAACACCGGGGAGCTGTTTTTT
CAIRNRTGNTGELFF
>NA|TRBJ1-6|TRBV7-2|TRBD1
TGTGCCAGCAGCGCCCTCGGACAGGGGGGTGGCTATAATTCACCCCTCCACTTT
CASSALGQGGGYNSPLHF
>NA|TRBJ1-6|TRBV3-1|TRBD1
TGTGCCAGCAGCGACTACCGACAGGGGGATCATTCACCCCTCCACTTT
CASSDYRQGDHSPLHF
>NA|TRBJ2-1|TRBV7-3|NA
TGTGCCAGCAGCCCGCTCGGGAGCCAGTACAATGAGCAGTTCTTC
CASSPLGSQYNEQFF
>few|TRBJ1-1|TRBV19|NA
TGTGCCAGTAGTACCCGACAGGTACCTGAAGCTTTCTTT
CASSTRQVPEAFF
>many|TRBJ2-3|TRBV24-1|TRBD2
TGTGCCACCAGTGATGCGCGAACTAGCGGGGGGGTTGGAGATACGCAGTATTTT
CATSDARTSGGVGDTQYF
>few|TRBJ1-1|TRBV7-9|NA
TGTGCCAGCAGCTTACTTACTGGGGCCCCTACTGAAGCTTTCTTT
CASSLLTGAPTEAFF
>few|TRBJ1-3|TRBV12-3/TRBV12-4|NA
TGTGCCAGCAGTGGGGACTCTGGAAACACCATATATTTT
CASSGDSGNTIYF
>few|TRBJ2-7|TRBV5-6|TRBD2
TGTGCCAGCAGCTTGGGCCTAGCGGGGCAACTGACCTACGAGCAGTACTTC
CASSLGLAGQLTYEQYF
>NA|TRBJ2-7|TRBV20-1|NA
TGCAGTGCTAGTACGTCCCAGGGTCTCCGGTACGAGCAGTACTTC
CSASTSQGLRYEQYF
>few|TRBJ2-3|TRBV24-1|TRBD1
TGTGCCACCCGACAGGGGGCCGCAGATACGCAGTATTTT
CATRQGAADTQYF
>NA|TRBJ2-7|TRBV11-2|NA
TGTGCCAGCAGCGCGAACTCCTACGAGCAGTACTTC
CASSANSYEQYF
>NA|TRBJ2-1|TRBV6-2/TRBV6-3|TRBD2
TGTGCCAGCACCATGACTAGCGGGGGGACCTCCTACAATGAGCAGTTCTTC
CASTMTSGGTSYNEQFF